One and the same sample provided the 15 T cell receptor beta chains below, sequenced in a study of T cells after yellow fever vaccination (dated by TCRdb to the late 2010s). This specimen's treatment or condition label, per the study, means: live attenuated yellow fever vaccine strain. Library method: 5' RACE. TCRdb records Illumina HiSeq 2500 as the sequencer. The raw public reads went through TCRdb reprocessing: fastp at Q25, MiXCR clone calling, in-frame beta chains kept. Every entry covers one CDR3 protein and lists the most common genes and DNA from its rows. This sample has just under 600,000 distinct CDR3 sequences in its table, and approximately 13% of those were observed once. About 14% of the sample comes from the top ten. The sequencing here drew on PBMCs, taken on the day of the yellow fever booster vaccination. The receptors were gathered from a man aged 30-40 years who received the YFV17D yellow fever vaccine.

This clonotype was found a few times. V usage is TRBV6-5 and J usage is TRBJ2-7, with D uncertain. In germline, CDR1 is MNHEY, CDR2 SVGAGI. Trimming took 0 bases from V and 0 from J, leaving 6 bases between them. The CDR3 length is 14 residues. The CDR3 sequence: CASSYSPGSYEQYF. The CDR3 coding sequence is TGTGCCAGCAGTTACTCGCCAGGCTCCTACGAGCAGTACTTC.

The sample holds a few counts of this clonotype. CDR3 coding DNA: TGTGCCAGCAGTTACGGCGGACACCGAACCTACGAGCAGTACTTC. As protein: CASSYGGHRTYEQYF. The chain has TRBV6-5 and TRBJ2-7, with D possibly being TRBD1 (5 bases). This CDR3 has 15 residues. Germline CDR1 is MNHEY and CDR2 is SVGAGI. Trimming pared 2 bases from V and 2 bases from J, leaving 13 bases between.

Only a few counts were recorded for this clonotype. The V and J genes are TRBV6-5 and TRBJ2-7; D is possibly TRBD1 or TRBD2 (6 bases each). V was trimmed by 7 bases and J by 2 bases, leaving 15 bases between them. Germline lookup yields CDR1 MNHEY and CDR2 SVGAGI. The CDR3 sequence is 14 residues long. In nucleotides, the CDR3 is TGTGCCAGCATTAACAGGGAGGAACCCTACGAGCAGTACTTC. This sequence encodes CASINREEPYEQYF.

This chain links TRBV20-1 with TRBJ2-5; 14 nucleotides match TRBD2. Germline assignment: CDR1 DFQATT and CDR2 SNEGSKA (reference sequence). The J segment lost 5 bases and the V segment lost 6 bases, leaving 14 bases of the junction unmatched. The CDR3 sequence is 17 residues long. The CDR3 DNA follows: TGCAGTGCCTATGGGACTAGCGGGAGTCGGGGGTTGGAGACCCAGTACTTC. The encoded protein is CSAYGTSGSRGLETQYF.

Only a few counts were recorded for this clonotype. CDR3 sequence reads: CASSQRTSGNTGELFF. The CDR3 bases are TGTGCCAGCAGCCAACGGACTAGCGGGAACACCGGGGAGCTGTTTTTT. The chain is built from TRBV7-8 and TRBJ2-2; 10 bases line up with TRBD2. J was trimmed by 1 base and V by 5 bases; bases with no gene match: 4. Germline CDR1 reads SGHVS; CDR2 reads FQNEAQ. The CDR3 is 16 amino acids.

The CDR3 loop is CASSYSKRREGYNEQFF. Here the CDR3 DNA reads TGTGCCAGCAGTTACTCGAAGAGGCGGGAGGGCTACAATGAGCAGTTCTTC. The chain carries TRBV6-5 and TRBJ2-1; 9 bases line up with TRBD2. The CDR3 has 17 amino acids. CDR1 and CDR2 from the germline V gene are MNHEY and SVGAGI. The V and J ends lost 0 bases and 3 bases, in that order; junction bases with no gene match: 6.

This clonotype was counted a few times. The chain recombines TRBV10-3 with TRBJ2-3; 7 bases are shared with TRBD2. J was trimmed by 1 base and V by 6 bases; bases with no gene match: 4. Per the germline V gene, CDR1 is ENHRY and CDR2 is SYGVKD. The CDR3 spans 14 residues. The CDR3 DNA reads TGTGCCATCAGCGGGACTAAGGGCACAGATACGCAGTATTTT. This translates into CAISGTKGTDTQYF.

The rearrangement joins TRBV5-4 to TRBJ2-1; 7 bases are shared with TRBD2. V was pared by 0 bases and J by 0 bases, with 9 bases of the junction left unmatched. CDR1 is SGHNT, CDR2 YYREEE, per germline (reference sequence). This CDR3 comprises 18 residues. This chain's CDR3 is CASSLALAGVSSYNEQFF. CDR3 in DNA: TGTGCCAGCAGCTTGGCCTTGGCGGGAGTTAGCTCCTACAATGAGCAGTTCTTC.

Only a few counts were recorded for this clonotype. The V and J genes are TRBV20-1 and TRBJ2-3; 10 bases agree with TRBD2. The CDR3 totals 18 residues. The V gene end was trimmed by 5 bases and the J gene end by 0 bases; junction bases not matched to a gene: 14. Germline-derived CDR1 and CDR2 are DFQATT and SNEGSKA (reference sequence). CDR3 in DNA: TGCAGTGCTCTTCCTAGCGGGAGATCGTCATATAGCACAGATACGCAGTATTTT. Translation gives CSALPSGRSSYSTDTQYF.

The table lists this clonotype with a few counts. The genes are TRBV20-1 and TRBJ1-5; the D is unclear. Germline V gives CDR1 DFQATT, CDR2 SNEGSKA (reference sequence). This CDR3 has 14 residues. Trimming shortened V by 0 bases and J by 1 base, and 7 bases separated the two germline ends. The CDR3 spells CSARDFKSNQPQHF. CDR3 bases: TGCAGTGCTAGAGATTTTAAGAGCAATCAGCCCCAGCATTTT.

Ten or more counts support this clonotype. The rearrangement joins TRBV20-1 to TRBJ2-7; 9 bases are a match to TRBD2. The CDR3 consists of 15 residues. Germline CDR1 is DFQATT and CDR2 is SNEGSKA (reference sequence). Trimming took 4 bases from V and 2 from J; bases not matched to a gene: 9. The CDR3 bases are TGCAGTGCTACCACCCCTAGCGGGGCCGCCTACGAGCAGTACTTC. It yields the protein CSATTPSGAAYEQYF.

This clonotype has ten or more counts. The J gene is TRBJ1-3, the V gene TRBV4-2; no definite D call. V was pared by 0 bases and J by 3 bases, with 9 bases between. The germline V gene encodes CDR1 LGHNA and CDR2 YNFKEQ. The CDR3 has 15 amino acids. CDR3: CASSQDPGVGNTIYF. The CDR3 region has the DNA TGTGCCAGCAGCCAAGACCCCGGGGTTGGAAACACCATATATTTT.

This rearrangement joins TRBV5-1 to TRBJ2-7, with 10 bases identical to TRBD1. J was trimmed by 3 bases and V by 4 bases; bases with no gene match: 7. This CDR3 comprises 15 residues. CDR1 and CDR2 from the germline V gene are SGHRS and YFSETQ. In nucleotides, the CDR3 is TGCGCCAGCAGCACGGGACAGGGGCTTTTCTACGAGCAGTACTTC. Its translation is CASSTGQGLFYEQYF. The complete variable domain, with remaining parts taken from reference TRBV5-1 and TRBJ2-7, reads KAGVTQTPRYLIKTRGQQVTLSCSPISGHRSVSWYQQTPGQGLQFLFEYFSETQRNKGNFPGRFSGRQFSNSRSEMNVSTLELGDSALYLCASSTGQGLFYEQYFGPGTRLTVT.

This clonotype was counted between two and nine times. The chain recombines TRBV27 with TRBJ2-1; 11 bases map to TRBD2. The CDR3 is 15 amino acids. Germline V gene sequence: CDR1 MNHEY, CDR2 SMNVEV (reference sequence). V lost 3 bases and J lost 9; bases outside the gene matches: 7. The CDR3 DNA sequence: TGTGCCAGCAGTTTTAGCGGGAGGGCCGTCTTTGAGCAGTTCTTC. It translates to CASSFSGRAVFEQFF.

J is TRBJ1-1 and V is TRBV7-2; unclear D gene. V was clipped by 5 bases and J by 0 bases, with 10 bases between them. The germline CDR1 and CDR2 sequences are SGHTA and FQGNSA. The CDR3 is made up of 14 amino acids. As DNA, the CDR3 is TGTGCCAGCAGCGCCCATCGGATGAACACTGAAGCTTTCTTT. It is translated as CASSAHRMNTEAFF.